Presented here are 30 T cell receptor beta chains from one specimen sequenced in a study of tissue T cells after allogeneic stem cell transplantation (dated by TCRdb to between 2022 and 2023). The method behind the library was the immunoSEQ multiplex PCR assay. TCRdb obtained this table from immuneACCESS and retained in-frame rearrangements with V and J assigned. These tables miss some clones; where compared with another copy, unresolved V genes account for less than half of the shortfall, and the remainder is unexplained. The sample contains roughly 8,700 clones, approximately 45% of them found a single time. The ten top clones hold 6% to 8% of the sample. The time point label, as the study defines it: mouse harvest day 7 after allogeneic transplant. Each mouse graft, delivered by tail vein injection, combined 10^6 splenic CD5+ T cells with 10^7 T-cell-depleted bone marrow cells. Sequences were obtained from gut tissue. These receptors were obtained from a female BALB/c mouse given C57BL/6 T cells with graft-versus-host disease after an allogeneic hematopoietic cell transplant.

As regards this clone: Gene names refer to mouse genes. The read ends 1 residue shy of where the CDR3 ends; the end is completed using the germline J gene. The J gene is TRBJ2-1, the V gene TRBV26; D is uncertain. Germline CDR1 and CDR2: KGHPV and FQNQEV (reference sequence). V was trimmed by 6 bases and J by 1 base, leaving 7 bases between them. CDR3 length equals 13 residues. The CDR3 here is CASRGRNYAEQFF. CDR3 DNA, as far as it was read: TGTGCCAGCAGGGGGAGAAACTATGCTGAGCAGTTC.

By sample share, this clone is large (0.1 to 1%). Any gene name here is a mouse gene name. The read terminates 1 residue before the CDR3 end, so the remaining end is supplied by the germline J gene. The chain has TRBV13-1 and TRBJ2-7; D is undetermined. The CDR3 runs to 13 residues. The germline V and J ends were trimmed by 2 bases and 2 bases, with 8 bases remaining between them. In germline, CDR1 is NSHNY, CDR2 SYGAGN. The sequenced part of the CDR3 DNA is TGTGCCAGCAGTGACCGGGCCCCCTATGAACAGTAC. Encoded protein: CASSDRAPYEQY. The whole CDR3 region reads CASSDRAPYEQYF.

The table lists this clone with a few counts. Each gene name is a mouse one. The DNA ends 1 residue before the CDR3 does, and the rest of the CDR3 is filled in from the germline J gene. This rearrangement joins TRBV26 to TRBJ1-2, with TRBD1 as a possible D gene (5 bases). The CDR3 consists of 14 residues. The V gene's germline CDR1 is KGHPV and CDR2 FQNQEV (reference sequence). V was clipped by 6 bases and J by 0 bases, with 11 bases between them. CDR3 bases read: TGTGCCAGCAGCCGACAGCATGCAAACTCCGACTACACC. Translated, it gives CASSRQHANSDYT. The complete CDR3 reads CASSRQHANSDYTF. Together with reference TRBV26 and TRBJ1-2, the CDR3 gives the full variable domain: NSKVIQTPRYLVKGQGQKAKMRCIPEKGHPVVFWYQQNKNNEFKFLINFQNQEVLQQIDMTEKRFSAECPSNSPCSLEIQSSEAGDSALYLCASSRQHANSDYTFGSGTRLLVI.

This clone was seen more than once but under ten times. Germline and genes: mouse. Partial CDR3 DNA: TGTGCCAGCAGTATAAGGGGGGGCGCTTATGAACAGTAC. This encodes CASSIRGGAYEQY. The full-length CDR3 reads as CASSIRGGAYEQYF. The chain uses TRBV19 and TRBJ2-7, with 8 bases that match TRBD2. The read gets to within 1 residue of the CDR3 end, and the germline J gene fills in the rest. The CDR3 sequence is 14 residues long. With V trimmed by 1 base and J by 4 bases, 4 bases remained unmatched. The germline V gene encodes CDR1 FNHDT and CDR2 SITEND (reference sequence).

In its sample, this clone was seen a few times. The gene names here belong to mouse. From the germline J gene comes the end of the CDR3, since the read stops 1 residue before it. The rearrangement links TRBV26 to TRBJ1-2; 8 bases agree with TRBD1. V lost 5 bases, J lost 0 bases, and 2 bases stayed unmatched. Germline CDR1 KGHPV, CDR2 FQNQEV (reference sequence). This CDR3 has 14 amino acids. The CDR3 spells CASSRGQANSDYTF. CDR3 DNA (partial): TGTGCCAGCAGTAGGGGACAGGCAAACTCCGACTACACC.

In regard to this clone: Any gene name here is a mouse gene name. The read falls 1 residue short of the CDR3 end, and the missing part is taken from the germline J gene. The rearrangement joins TRBV19 to TRBJ2-7, with TRBD2 identical over 10 bases. The CDR3 length is 14 residues. Germline loops: CDR1 FNHDT, CDR2 SITEND (reference sequence). Unmatched junction bases numbered 3, after V lost 5 bases and J lost 1 base. CDR3 bases read: TGTGCCAGCAGAAGGACTGGGGGATCCTATGAACAGTAC. Its translation: CASRRTGGSYEQY. The CDR3 in full is CASRRTGGSYEQYF.

Remarks on this clone: All gene names here are mouse names. CDR3 protein: CASSLYRLGVGAETLYF. The DNA read from the CDR3 is TGTGCCAGCAGTCTGTATCGACTGGGGGTGGGTGCAGAAACGCTGTAT. The genes are TRBV24 and TRBJ2-3; 9 bases map to TRBD2. The CDR3 end falls 1 residue outside the read, so it is completed with the germline J gene. The germline gives CDR1 KGHTA, CDR2 FRNEEI. V trimming: 0 bases; J trimming: 1 base; junction bases outside the gene matches: 5. CDR3 size: 17 residues.

By sample share, this clone is medium-sized. Mouse gene names apply. The read is 1 residue too short to cover the CDR3 end, so that end is filled in from the germline J gene. This chain links TRBV16 with TRBJ2-7, with 10 nucleotides matching TRBD2. V trimming: 1 base; J trimming: 6 bases; junction bases outside the gene matches: 3. Germline CDR1 is SGHSA and CDR2 is FRNQAP. This CDR3 region has 14 residues. The CDR3 DNA, read in part, is TGTGCAAGCAGCTTAGCTGGGGGGGCGTTTGAACAGTAC. Protein sequence: CASSLAGGAFEQY. The entire CDR3 reads CASSLAGGAFEQYF.

This clone was seen only once. All gene names here are mouse names. The CDR3 extends 1 residue past the end of the read, so its final part is completed from the germline J gene. The chain uses TRBV13-2 and TRBJ2-7, with TRBD2 matching 9 bases. CDR1 is NNHNN, CDR2 SYGAGS, per germline (reference sequence). With 0 bases clipped from V and 2 bases from J, the junction kept 0 bases outside the gene matches. This CDR3 contains 14 residues. The sequenced CDR3 bases are TGTGCCAGCGGTGATGGGACTGGGGCCTATGAACAGTAC. Translating gives CASGDGTGAYEQY. The CDR3 in full is CASGDGTGAYEQYF.

This clone is termed large. These gene names are mouse names. From the germline J gene comes the end of the CDR3, since the read stops 1 residue before it. V is TRBV13-1 and J is TRBJ2-1; TRBD2 matches at 8 bases. Looked up from germline, CDR1 is NSHNY and CDR2 is SYGAGN. V trimming: 3 bases; J trimming: 1 base; junction bases outside the gene matches: 3. The CDR3 runs 15 residues. CDR3 residues: CASSGGTGNYAEQFF. CDR3 DNA, as far as it was read: TGTGCCAGCAGTGGCGGGACTGGAAACTATGCTGAGCAGTTC.

As concerns this clone: Mouse gene names and germline throughout. The CDR3 end is not reached by the read, which stops 1 residue before it; the germline J gene fills it in. The gene calls are TRBV4 and TRBJ2-5; TRBD2 aligns across 10 bases. V shed 6 bases and J 0 bases; nucleotides not matched to a gene: 3. The CDR3 is 15 residues long. Germline V gene data show CDR1 as LGHDT and CDR2 as YNNKQL (reference sequence). The CDR3 region is CASRDWGDNQDTQYF. The CDR3 DNA, read in part, is TGTGCCAGCAGAGACTGGGGGGATAACCAAGACACCCAGTAC.

Of note for this clone: Gene names refer to mouse genes. The sequenced fragment ends 1 residue before the CDR3 boundary, so the rest is inferred from the germline J gene. The V gene is TRBV23, the J gene TRBJ2-5; the DNA was not used to check the table's D call, TRBD1. CDR1 is KGHTA, CDR2 FQNQQP, per germline. The CDR3 spans 12 residues. CDR3 amino acids: CSSSKGQDTQYF. The part of the CDR3 DNA that was read is TGCTCCAGCAGTAAGGGGCAAGACACCCAGTAC.

This clone has more than one count but fewer than ten. Germline and genes: mouse. The read gets to within 1 residue of the CDR3 end, and the germline J gene fills in the rest. The rearrangement joins TRBV19 to TRBJ1-2; D ambiguous. The CDR3 length is 13 residues. The germline V gene has CDR1 FNHDT and CDR2 SITEND (reference sequence). Trimming removed 4 bases from V and 0 bases from J, with 7 bases in between. Here the CDR3 reads CASSPEANSDYTF. CDR3 DNA (partial): TGTGCCAGCAGTCCCGAAGCAAACTCCGACTACACC.

This clone came up a few times. Gene names and germline refer to mouse. Read sequence stops 1 residue before the CDR3 end, and the germline J gene provides the missing end. Other DNA sequences of this sample code for an identical CDR3. The chain carries TRBV26 and TRBJ1-4; D call uncertain. CDR1 and CDR2 from the germline V gene are KGHPV and FQNQEV (reference sequence). V gave up 2 bases and J gave up 0 bases, with 4 bases separating them. This CDR3 comprises 14 residues. CDR3 DNA, as far as it was read: TGTGCCAGCAGTCTGCGGCTTTCCAACGAAAGATTATTT. Its protein product is CASSLRLSNERLF. The CDR3 as a whole reads CASSLRLSNERLFF.

With respect to this clone: Mouse names are used for the genes. The CDR3 end lies 1 residue beyond the end of the read and is filled in from the germline J gene. This chain links TRBV26 with TRBJ2-5; D is undetermined. Germline lookup yields CDR1 KGHPV and CDR2 FQNQEV (reference sequence). The V end was cut by 2 bases, the J end by 0 bases, with 6 bases between. This CDR3 has 14 amino acids. CDR3 residues: CASSLRVNQDTQYF. The DNA read from the CDR3 is TGTGCCAGCAGTCTGAGGGTTAACCAAGACACCCAGTAC.

To note about this clone: Genes and germline are mouse. Sequencing ends 1 residue short of the CDR3 end; the germline J gene provides the rest. This rearrangement joins TRBV13-3 to TRBJ2-2; a weak D match, TRBD1 (5 bases). V shed 0 bases and J shed 2 bases, with 5 bases lying between them. Germline V lookup: CDR1 NNHDY, CDR2 SYVADS. The CDR3 spans 14 residues. The covered CDR3 bases are TGTGCCAGCAGTGATGCAGGGAACACCGGGCAGCTCTAC. It codes for CASSDAGNTGQLY. From start to end, the CDR3 is CASSDAGNTGQLYF.

For this clone: The gene symbols are mouse symbols. The CDR3 extends 1 residue past the end of the read, so its final part is completed from the germline J gene. The genes are TRBV26 and TRBJ2-7; a possible D gene is TRBD1 (5 bases). Between the trimmed V and J ends, which lost 3 bases and 1 base, there was a span of 7 bases. The CDR3 is 13 residues long. CDR1 is KGHPV, CDR2 FQNQEV, per germline (reference sequence). CDR3 in amino acids: CASSLSGSYEQYF. The CDR3 bases that were read are TGTGCCAGCAGTCTTTCAGGGTCCTATGAACAGTAC.

This clone was seen only a few times. Gene names and germline match the mouse. The CDR3 is cut off 1 residue early in the read; its end comes from the germline J gene. The gene calls are TRBV15 and TRBJ1-1; D uncertain. CDR3 size: 13 residues. V lost 6 bases and J 0 bases, leaving 8 bases between the germline ends. CDR1 SGHND and CDR2 FRSKSL come from the germline V gene. CDR3: CASRETTNTEVFF. The sequenced part of the CDR3 DNA is TGTGCCAGCAGGGAGACAACAAACACAGAAGTCTTC.

Turning to this clone: The germline and genes are mouse ones. Read coverage stops 1 residue before the CDR3 terminus; the germline J gene supplies the remainder. The chain carries TRBV19 and TRBJ2-7, with 10 bases that match TRBD2. The CDR3 is 13 residues long. V was clipped by 6 bases and J by 3 bases; unmatched bases: 3. Per the germline V gene, CDR1 is FNHDT and CDR2 is SITEND (reference sequence). Incomplete CDR3 DNA: TGTGCCAGCAAGGGGACTGGGGTCTATGAACAGTAC. It is translated as CASKGTGVYEQY. The full CDR3 protein reads CASKGTGVYEQYF.

Turning to this clone: The germline and genes are mouse ones. The read ends 1 residue shy of where the CDR3 ends; the end is completed using the germline J gene. V gene TRBV16 combines with J gene TRBJ2-1, with D tentatively TRBD1 or TRBD2 (6 bases each). The CDR3 extends over 14 amino acids. CDR1 and CDR2 from the germline V gene are SGHSA and FRNQAP. Between the trimmed V and J ends, which lost 1 base and 7 bases, there was a span of 11 bases. Incomplete CDR3 DNA: TGTGCAAGCAGCTTAGTGGGGGCAGGGGCTGAGCAGTTC. This sequence encodes CASSLVGAGAEQF. The whole CDR3 sequence is CASSLVGAGAEQFF.

This clone was counted only a few times. Mouse germline and gene names are used. The CDR3 end falls 1 residue outside the read, so it is completed with the germline J gene. The chain employs TRBV12-1 and TRBJ2-4, with D possibly being TRBD1 (5 bases). There are 13 residues in the CDR3. The germline gives CDR1 SGHSN, CDR2 HYEKVE. Trimming stripped 2 bases from V and 0 bases from J, with 5 bases between. Here the CDR3 reads CASSRQSQNTLYF. The part of the CDR3 DNA that was read is TGTGCCAGCTCTCGACAGAGTCAAAACACCTTGTAC.

Comments on this clone: Mouse gene names and germline throughout. CDR3 sequence reads: CAWSLVQANTEVFF. The sequenced part of the CDR3 DNA is TGTGCCTGGAGTCTAGTACAAGCAAACACAGAAGTCTTC. This rearrangement joins TRBV31 to TRBJ1-1; D uncertain. The read is 1 residue too short to cover the CDR3 end, so that end is filled in from the germline J gene. Between the trimmed V and J ends, which lost 0 bases and 0 bases, there was a span of 8 bases. Germline assignment: CDR1 GKSSPN and CDR2 SITVG. The CDR3 is 14 residues long.

This clone has more than one count but fewer than ten. Genes here carry mouse names. The sequenced fragment ends 1 residue before the CDR3 boundary, so the rest is inferred from the germline J gene. The rearrangement joins TRBV13-2 to TRBJ1-6; 9 nucleotides match TRBD1. TRBJ1-6 is marked as an open reading frame, function uncertain. After removal of 5 bases from V and 4 bases from J, the junction contained 1 base not matched to a gene. The CDR3 loop spans 14 amino acids. Germline-derived CDR1 and CDR2 are NNHNN and SYGAGS (reference sequence). The CDR3 bases that were read are TGTGCCAGCGGGGACAGGGGTTATAATTCGCCCCTCTAC. Translating gives CASGDRGYNSPLY. The full CDR3 is CASGDRGYNSPLYF.

With respect to this clone: Mouse gene names apply. The read stops 1 residue short of the end of the CDR3; the missing end is completed from the germline J gene. The genes are TRBV26 and TRBJ1-1; 11 bases agree with TRBD1. Per the germline V gene, CDR1 is KGHPV and CDR2 is FQNQEV (reference sequence). The CDR3 consists of 14 residues. The ends lost 4 bases at V and 5 bases at J; junction bases unmatched: 3. The sequenced part of the CDR3 DNA is TGTGCCAGCAGTCCGGGACAGGGGGGGACAGAAGTCTTC. Translation gives CASSPGQGGTEVF. Given in full, the CDR3 is CASSPGQGGTEVFF.

Remarks on this clone: Genes and germline are mouse. With the read ending 1 residue before the CDR3 end, the germline J gene is used to fill in that end. The chain uses TRBV23 and TRBJ2-7; the table names TRBD2, a call not compared with the DNA. The CDR3 has 14 amino acids. Germline CDR1 and CDR2: KGHTA and FQNQQP. CDR3 protein: CSSSQSWGAYEQYF. Partial CDR3 DNA: TGCTCCAGCAGTCAATCCTGGGGGGCGTATGAACAGTAC. Full variable domain (rest looked up from reference TRBV23 and TRBJ2-7): DAAVTQKPRYLIKMKGQEAEMKCIPEKGHTAVFWYQQKQSKELKFLIYFQNQQPLDQIDMVKERFSAVCPSSSLCSLGIRTCEAEDSALYLCSSSQSWGAYEQYFGPGTRLTVL.

This clone showed up just a few times. Mouse gene names and germline throughout. The read finishes 1 residue shy of the CDR3 end, and the germline J gene is used to complete it. V gene TRBV16 combines with J gene TRBJ2-7, with 10 nucleotides matching TRBD2. The germline V gene has CDR1 SGHSA and CDR2 FRNQAP. V shed 2 bases and J 6 bases; nucleotides not matched to a gene: 1. The length of the CDR3 is 13 residues. The CDR3 bases that were read are TGTGCAAGCAGCTTACTGGGGGGGCTTGAACAGTAC. Translating gives CASSLLGGLEQY. The CDR3, in full, reads CASSLLGGLEQYF.

This clone counts as medium-sized. Gene names are the mouse ones. The CDR3 end falls 1 residue outside the read, so it is completed with the germline J gene. The sample has other DNA sequences that encode this CDR3 too. The chain recombines TRBV26 with TRBJ2-7; the D is unclear. Germline lookup yields CDR1 KGHPV and CDR2 FQNQEV (reference sequence). The CDR3 contains 13 residues. V lost 6 bases and J 0 bases, leaving 9 bases between the germline ends. The CDR3 bases that were read are TGTGCCAGCAGCCCACGGAGCTCCTATGAACAGTAC. Amino acid sequence: CASSPRSSYEQY. The full CDR3 reads CASSPRSSYEQYF.

Comments on this clone: The gene names given are mouse names. The CDR3 region is CASSLSSYNSPLYF. CDR3 DNA, as far as it was read: TGTGCCAGCTCTCTATCTTCCTATAATTCGCCCCTCTAC. The chain links TRBV12-1 to TRBJ1-6; D uncertain. The CDR3 is cut off 1 residue early in the read; its end comes from the germline J gene. TRBJ1-6 is assigned to the ORF class and has an uncertain function. V was clipped by 1 base and J by 0 bases, with 3 bases between them. This CDR3 comprises 14 residues. The V gene's germline CDR1 is SGHSN and CDR2 HYEKVE.

A remark on this clone: Mouse gene names apply. Read data end 1 residue before the CDR3 end; the end is taken from the germline J gene. The rearrangement links TRBV5 to TRBJ1-3, with no clear D. Germline V gene lookup returns CDR1 LGHNA and CDR2 YNLKQL (reference sequence). V was cut by 0 bases and J by 0 bases, with 6 bases left in between. This CDR3 spans 15 amino acids. The sequenced CDR3 bases are TGTGCCAGCAGCCAAGATTGGGGTTCTGGAAATACGCTCTAT. Protein: CASSQDWGSGNTLY. The complete CDR3 reads CASSQDWGSGNTLYF.

On this clone: Mouse germline and gene names are used. The read falls 1 residue short of the CDR3 end, and the missing part is taken from the germline J gene. The gene calls are TRBV19 and TRBJ2-7, with 11 bases lining up with TRBD1. The CDR3 length is 13 residues. Germline CDR1 is FNHDT and CDR2 is SITEND (reference sequence). Trimming removed 6 bases from V and 5 bases from J; junction bases left unmatched: 4. The DNA read from the CDR3 is TGTGCCAGCACCCGGGACAGGGGGGATGAACAGTAC. Residues: CASTRDRGDEQY. The full CDR3 reads CASTRDRGDEQYF.